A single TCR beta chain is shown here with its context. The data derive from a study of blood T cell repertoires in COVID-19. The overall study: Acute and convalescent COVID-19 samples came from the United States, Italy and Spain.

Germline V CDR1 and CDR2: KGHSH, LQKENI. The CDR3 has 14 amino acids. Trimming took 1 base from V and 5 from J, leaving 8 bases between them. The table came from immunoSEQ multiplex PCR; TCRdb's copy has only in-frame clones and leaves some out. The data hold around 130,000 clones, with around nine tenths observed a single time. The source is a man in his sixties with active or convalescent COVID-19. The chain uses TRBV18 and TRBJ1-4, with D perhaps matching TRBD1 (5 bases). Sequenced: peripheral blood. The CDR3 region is CASSPQGSNEKLFF. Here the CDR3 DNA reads TGTGCCAGCTCACCACAGGGGTCCAATGAAAAACTGTTTTTT.